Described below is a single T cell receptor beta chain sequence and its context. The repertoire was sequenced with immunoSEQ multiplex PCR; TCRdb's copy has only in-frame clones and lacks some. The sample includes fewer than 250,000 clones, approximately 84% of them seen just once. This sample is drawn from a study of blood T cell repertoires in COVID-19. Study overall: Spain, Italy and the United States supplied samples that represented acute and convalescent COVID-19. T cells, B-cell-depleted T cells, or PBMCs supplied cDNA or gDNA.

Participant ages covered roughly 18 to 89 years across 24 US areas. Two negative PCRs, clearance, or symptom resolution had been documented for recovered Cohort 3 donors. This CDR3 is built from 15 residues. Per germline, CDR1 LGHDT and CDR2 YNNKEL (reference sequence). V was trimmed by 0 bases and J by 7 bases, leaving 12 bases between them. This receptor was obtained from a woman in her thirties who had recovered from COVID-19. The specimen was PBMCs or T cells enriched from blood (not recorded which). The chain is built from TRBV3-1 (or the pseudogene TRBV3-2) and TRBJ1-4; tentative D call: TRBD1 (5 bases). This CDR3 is CASSQEGRVGEKLFF. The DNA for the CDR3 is TGTGCCAGCAGCCAAGAGGGCAGGGTGGGTGAAAAACTGTTTTTT.